One TCR beta chain is described in this entry. The antigen is not known. This PCR relied on a set of 60 Vbeta primers and 13 Jbeta primers. Measured with immunoSEQ multiplex PCR; TCRdb has only the in-frame clones, and not every one. This sample carries 90,000 to 110,000 clones, approximately 69% of them seen once, and the ten largest clones take around 3.5%. This sample stems from a study of cytomegalovirus exposure and HLA in healthy donors. Points from the study as a whole: Later work found that TCR association rates differed between HLA loci; DRB1 had the most and HLA-C the fewest. CMV antigen specificity of a few CMV-associated chains was confirmed in vitro. Accurate prediction of most subjects' HLA-A and HLA-B alleles from TCR beta sequences was reported. As a later analysis revealed, most CMV-associated TCR beta chains appeared HLA-restricted.

Germline V gene data show CDR1 as SGDLS and CDR2 as YYNGEE. The V gene lost 4 bases and the J gene lost 7 bases, with 12 bases spanning the gap. The CDR3 has 13 amino acids. The sequencing sample was made of PBMCs. This receptor was identified in a man younger than 40 in good health and CMV-seronegative. The V gene is TRBV9, the J gene TRBJ1-5; D ambiguous. CDR3 sequence reads: CASSPGGRQPQHF. DNA of the CDR3: TGTGCCAGCAGCCCCGGCGGGCGGCAGCCCCAGCATTTT.